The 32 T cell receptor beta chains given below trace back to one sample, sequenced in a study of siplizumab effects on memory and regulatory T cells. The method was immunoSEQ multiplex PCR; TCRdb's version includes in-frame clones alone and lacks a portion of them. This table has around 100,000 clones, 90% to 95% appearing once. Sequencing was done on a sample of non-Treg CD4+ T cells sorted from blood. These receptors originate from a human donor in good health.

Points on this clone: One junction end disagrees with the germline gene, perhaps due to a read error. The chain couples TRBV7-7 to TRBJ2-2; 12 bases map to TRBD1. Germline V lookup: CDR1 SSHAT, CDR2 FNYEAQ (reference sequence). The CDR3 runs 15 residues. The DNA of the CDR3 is TGTGCTAGCAGCTCCGGGACAGGGGGCTCCGGGGAGCTGTTTTTT. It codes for CASSSGTGGSGELFF.

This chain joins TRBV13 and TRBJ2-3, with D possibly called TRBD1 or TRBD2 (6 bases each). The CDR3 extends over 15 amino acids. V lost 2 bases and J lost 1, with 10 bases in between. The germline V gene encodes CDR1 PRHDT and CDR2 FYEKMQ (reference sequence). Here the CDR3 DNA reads TGTGCCAGCAGCTTAAAGGGGGGAGGCACAGATACGCAGTATTTT. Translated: CASSLKGGGTDTQYF.

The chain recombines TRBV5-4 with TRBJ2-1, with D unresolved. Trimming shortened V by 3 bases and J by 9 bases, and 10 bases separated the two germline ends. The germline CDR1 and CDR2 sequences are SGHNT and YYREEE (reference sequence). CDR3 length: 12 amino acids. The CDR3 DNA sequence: TGTGCCAGCAGCTACCCTGGCGGTGAGCAGTTCTTC. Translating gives CASSYPGGEQFF.

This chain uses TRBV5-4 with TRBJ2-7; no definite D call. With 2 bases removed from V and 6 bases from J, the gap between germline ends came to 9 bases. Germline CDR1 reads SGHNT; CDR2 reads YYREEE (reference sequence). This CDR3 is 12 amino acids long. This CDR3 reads CASSLPRGEQYF. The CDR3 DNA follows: TGTGCCAGCAGCTTACCCCGTGGCGAGCAGTACTTC. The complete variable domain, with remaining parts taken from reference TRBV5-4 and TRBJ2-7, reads ETGVTQSPTHLIKTRGQQVTLRCSSQSGHNTVSWYQQALGQGPQFIFQYYREEENGRGNFPPRFSGLQFPNYSSELNVNALELDDSALYLCASSLPRGEQYFGPGTRLTVT.

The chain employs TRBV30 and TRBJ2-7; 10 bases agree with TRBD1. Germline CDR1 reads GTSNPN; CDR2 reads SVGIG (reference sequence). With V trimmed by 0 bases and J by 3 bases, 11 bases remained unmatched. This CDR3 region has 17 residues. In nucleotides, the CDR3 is TGTGCCTGGAGTGTGCCGAGAGGGACAGGGGTTCGCTACGAGCAGTACTTC. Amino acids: CAWSVPRGTGVRYEQYF.

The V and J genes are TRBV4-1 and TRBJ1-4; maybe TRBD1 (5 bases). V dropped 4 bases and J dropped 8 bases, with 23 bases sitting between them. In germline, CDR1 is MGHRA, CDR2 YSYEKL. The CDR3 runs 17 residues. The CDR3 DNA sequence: TGCGCCAGCAGCCGAAGGACATGGGCCAGTATACCGGAAAAACTGTTTTTT. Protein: CASSRRTWASIPEKLFF.

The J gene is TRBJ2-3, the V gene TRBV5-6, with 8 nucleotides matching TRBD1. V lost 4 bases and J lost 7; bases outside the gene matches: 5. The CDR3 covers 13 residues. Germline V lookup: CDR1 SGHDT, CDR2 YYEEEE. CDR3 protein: CASSGGTGHTQYF. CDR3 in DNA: TGTGCCAGCAGCGGGGGGACAGGCCATACGCAGTATTTT. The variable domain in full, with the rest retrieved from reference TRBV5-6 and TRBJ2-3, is DAGVTQSPTHLIKTRGQQVTLRCSPKSGHDTVSWYQQALGQGPQFIFQYYEEEERQRGNFPDRFSGHQFPNYSSELNVNALLLGDSALYLCASSGGTGHTQYFGPGTRLTVL.

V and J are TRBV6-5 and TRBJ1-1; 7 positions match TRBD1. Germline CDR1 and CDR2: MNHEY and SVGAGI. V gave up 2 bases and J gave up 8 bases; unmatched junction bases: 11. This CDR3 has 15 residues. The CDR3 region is CASSYLKTGVGEAFF. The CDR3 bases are TGTGCCAGCAGTTACCTAAAAACAGGGGTCGGAGAAGCTTTCTTT.

The CDR3 DNA follows: TGCAGTGCTCAAAGGGCGGCTGAAGCTTTCTTT. This encodes CSAQRAAEAFF. The chain recombines TRBV20-1 with TRBJ1-1; D is uncertain. Per the germline V gene, CDR1 is DFQATT and CDR2 is SNEGSKA (reference sequence). The CDR3 contains 11 residues. The ends were cut back, 5 bases at V and 6 bases at J, with 10 bases in the middle.

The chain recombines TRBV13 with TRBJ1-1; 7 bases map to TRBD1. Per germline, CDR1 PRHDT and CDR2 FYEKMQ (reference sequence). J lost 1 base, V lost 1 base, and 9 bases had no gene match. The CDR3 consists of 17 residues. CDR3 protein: CASSLDRRGSRNTEAFF. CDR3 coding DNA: TGTGCCAGCAGCTTAGATCGCAGGGGGTCCCGGAACACTGAAGCTTTCTTT.

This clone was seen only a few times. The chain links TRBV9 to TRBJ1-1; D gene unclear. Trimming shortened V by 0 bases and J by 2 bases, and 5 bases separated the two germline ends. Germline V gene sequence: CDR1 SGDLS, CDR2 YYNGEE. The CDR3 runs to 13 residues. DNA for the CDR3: TGTGCCAGCAGCGTAGAGATCAACACTGAAGCTTTCTTT. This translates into CASSVEINTEAFF. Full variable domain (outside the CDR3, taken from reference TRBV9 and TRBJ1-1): DSGVTQTPKHLITATGQRVTLRCSPRSGDLSVYWYQQSLDQGLQFLIQYYNGEERAKGNILERFSAQQFPDLHSELNLSSLELGDSALYFCASSVEINTEAFFGQGTRLTVV.

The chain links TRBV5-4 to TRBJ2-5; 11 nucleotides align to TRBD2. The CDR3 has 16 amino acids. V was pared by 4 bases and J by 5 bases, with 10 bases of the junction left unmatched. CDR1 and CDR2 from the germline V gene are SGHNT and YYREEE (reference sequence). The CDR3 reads CASSTDNSGRAETQYF. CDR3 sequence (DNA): TGTGCCAGCAGCACCGATAATAGCGGGAGGGCGGAGACCCAGTACTTC.

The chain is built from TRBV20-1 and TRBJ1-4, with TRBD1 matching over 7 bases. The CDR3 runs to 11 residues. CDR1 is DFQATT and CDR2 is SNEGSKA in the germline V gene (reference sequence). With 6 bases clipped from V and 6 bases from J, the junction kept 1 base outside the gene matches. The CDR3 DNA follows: TGCAGTGCCAGGGGGGATGAAAAACTGTTTTTT. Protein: CSARGDEKLFF.

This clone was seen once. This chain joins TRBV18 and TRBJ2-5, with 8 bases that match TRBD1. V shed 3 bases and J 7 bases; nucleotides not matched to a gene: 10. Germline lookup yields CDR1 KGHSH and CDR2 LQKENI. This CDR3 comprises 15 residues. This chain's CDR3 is CASSPKTGDPRTQYF. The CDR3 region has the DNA TGTGCCAGCTCACCCAAGACAGGGGACCCTCGGACCCAGTACTTC.

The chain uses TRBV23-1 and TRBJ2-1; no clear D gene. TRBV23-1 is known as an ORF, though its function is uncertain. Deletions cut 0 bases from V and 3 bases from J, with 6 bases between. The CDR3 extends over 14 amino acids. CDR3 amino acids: CASSQSSSYNEQFF. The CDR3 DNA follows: TGCGCCAGCAGTCAATCGTCCAGCTACAATGAGCAGTTCTTC.

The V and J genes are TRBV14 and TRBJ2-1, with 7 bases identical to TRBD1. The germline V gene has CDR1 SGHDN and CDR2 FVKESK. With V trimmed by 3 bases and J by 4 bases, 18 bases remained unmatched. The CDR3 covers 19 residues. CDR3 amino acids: CASSHSARTGTLLYNEQFF. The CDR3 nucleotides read TGTGCCAGCAGCCACAGCGCCCGGACAGGCACCCTTCTTTACAATGAGCAGTTCTTC.

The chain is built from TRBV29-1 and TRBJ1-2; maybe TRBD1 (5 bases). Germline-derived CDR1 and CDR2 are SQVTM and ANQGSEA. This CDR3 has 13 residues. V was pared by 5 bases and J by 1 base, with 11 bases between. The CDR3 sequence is CSVLRGVNYGYTF. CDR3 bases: TGCAGCGTTCTTCGGGGGGTTAACTATGGCTACACCTTC.

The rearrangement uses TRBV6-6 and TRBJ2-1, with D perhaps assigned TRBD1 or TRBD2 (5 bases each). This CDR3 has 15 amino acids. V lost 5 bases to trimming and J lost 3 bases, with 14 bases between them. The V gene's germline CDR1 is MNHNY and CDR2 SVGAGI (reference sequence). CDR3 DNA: TGTGCCAGCAGTACTCCGGGACGGGACTACAATGAGCAGTTCTTC. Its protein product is CASSTPGRDYNEQFF.

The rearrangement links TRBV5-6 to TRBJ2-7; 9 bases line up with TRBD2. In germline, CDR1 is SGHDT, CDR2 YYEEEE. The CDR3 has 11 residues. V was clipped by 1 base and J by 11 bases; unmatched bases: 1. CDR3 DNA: TGTGCCAGCAGCTTGAAGCGGGAGGAGTACTTC. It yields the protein CASSLKREEYF.

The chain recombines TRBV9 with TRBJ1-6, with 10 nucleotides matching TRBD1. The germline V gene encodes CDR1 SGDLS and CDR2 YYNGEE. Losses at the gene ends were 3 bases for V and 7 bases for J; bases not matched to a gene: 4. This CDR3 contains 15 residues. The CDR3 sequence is CASSGGTGENSPLHF. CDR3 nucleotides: TGTGCCAGCAGCGGGGGGACAGGGGAGAATTCACCCCTCCACTTT.

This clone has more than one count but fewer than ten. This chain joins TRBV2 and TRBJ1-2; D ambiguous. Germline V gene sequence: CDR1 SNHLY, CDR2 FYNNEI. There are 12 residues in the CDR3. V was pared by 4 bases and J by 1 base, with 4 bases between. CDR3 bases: TGTGCCAGCAGTGGAGATAACTATGGCTACACCTTC. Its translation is CASSGDNYGYTF.

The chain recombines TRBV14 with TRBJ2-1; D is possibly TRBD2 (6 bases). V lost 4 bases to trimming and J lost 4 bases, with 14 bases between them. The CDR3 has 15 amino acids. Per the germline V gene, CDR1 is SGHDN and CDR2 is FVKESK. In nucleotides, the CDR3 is TGTGCCAGCAGCCGGTCGCGGGGAAATTACAATGAGCAGTTCTTC. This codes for CASSRSRGNYNEQFF.

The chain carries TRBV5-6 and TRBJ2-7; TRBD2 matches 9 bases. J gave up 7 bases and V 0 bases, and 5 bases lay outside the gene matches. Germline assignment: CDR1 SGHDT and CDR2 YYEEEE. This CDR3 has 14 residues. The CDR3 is CASSLVGAGGEQYF. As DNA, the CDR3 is TGTGCCAGCAGCTTGGTGGGAGCGGGGGGTGAGCAGTACTTC.

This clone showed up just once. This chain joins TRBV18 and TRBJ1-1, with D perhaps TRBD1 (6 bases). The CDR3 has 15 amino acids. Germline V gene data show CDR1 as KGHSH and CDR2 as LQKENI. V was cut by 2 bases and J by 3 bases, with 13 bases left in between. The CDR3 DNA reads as TGTGCCAGCTCACCATCAGGGGTACCCCACACTGAAGCTTTCTTT. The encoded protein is CASSPSGVPHTEAFF.

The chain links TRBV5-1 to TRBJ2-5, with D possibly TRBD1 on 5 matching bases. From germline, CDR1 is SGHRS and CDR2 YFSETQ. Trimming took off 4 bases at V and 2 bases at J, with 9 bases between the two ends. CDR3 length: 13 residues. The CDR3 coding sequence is TGCGCCAGCAGCCAGGGCGGACAAGAGACCCAGTACTTC. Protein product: CASSQGGQETQYF.

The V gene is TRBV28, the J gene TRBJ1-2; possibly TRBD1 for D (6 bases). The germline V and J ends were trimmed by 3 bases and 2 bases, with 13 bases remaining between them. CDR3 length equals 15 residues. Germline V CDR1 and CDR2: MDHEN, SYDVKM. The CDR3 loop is CASSLPPTGNYGYTF. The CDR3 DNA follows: TGTGCCAGCAGTTTGCCCCCGACAGGCAACTATGGCTACACCTTC.

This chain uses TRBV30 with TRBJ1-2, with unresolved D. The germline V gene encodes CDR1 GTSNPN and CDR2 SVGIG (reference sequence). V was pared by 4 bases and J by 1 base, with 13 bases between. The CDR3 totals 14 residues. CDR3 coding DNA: TGTGCCTGGAAAATCAGGACCCGTAACTATGGCTACACCTTC. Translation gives CAWKIRTRNYGYTF.

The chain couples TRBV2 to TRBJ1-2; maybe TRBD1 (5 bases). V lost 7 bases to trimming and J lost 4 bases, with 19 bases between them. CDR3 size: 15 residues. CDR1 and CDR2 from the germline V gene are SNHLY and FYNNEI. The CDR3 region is CASNLRTSPSYGYTF. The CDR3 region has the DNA TGTGCCAGCAACCTAAGGACATCCCCTAGCTATGGCTACACCTTC.

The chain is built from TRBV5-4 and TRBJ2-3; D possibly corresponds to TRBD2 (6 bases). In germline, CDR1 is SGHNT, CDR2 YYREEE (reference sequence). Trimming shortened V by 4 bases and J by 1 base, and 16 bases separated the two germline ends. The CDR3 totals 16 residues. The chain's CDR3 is CASSLETSTGTDTQYF. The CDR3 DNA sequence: TGTGCCAGCAGCCTAGAAACTAGCACTGGCACAGATACGCAGTATTTT.

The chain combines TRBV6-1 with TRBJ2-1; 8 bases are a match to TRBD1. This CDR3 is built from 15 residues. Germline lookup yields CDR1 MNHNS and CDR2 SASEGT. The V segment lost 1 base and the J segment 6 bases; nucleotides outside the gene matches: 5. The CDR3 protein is CASSEVVTGVNEQFF. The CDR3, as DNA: TGTGCCAGCAGTGAAGTGGTGACAGGGGTCAATGAGCAGTTCTTC.

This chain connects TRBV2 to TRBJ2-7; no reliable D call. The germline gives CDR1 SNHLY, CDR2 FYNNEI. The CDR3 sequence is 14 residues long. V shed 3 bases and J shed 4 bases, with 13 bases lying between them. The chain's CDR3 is CASSDFDIGYEQYF. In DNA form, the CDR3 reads TGTGCCAGCAGTGACTTTGACATTGGATACGAGCAGTACTTC.

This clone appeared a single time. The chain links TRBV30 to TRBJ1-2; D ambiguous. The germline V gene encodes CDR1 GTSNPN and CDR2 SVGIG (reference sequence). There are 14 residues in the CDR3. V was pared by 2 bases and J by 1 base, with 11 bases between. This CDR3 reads CAWSLGSVNYGYTF. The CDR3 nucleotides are TGTGCCTGGAGTCTGGGCTCGGTTAACTATGGCTACACCTTC.